Reported below is one T cell receptor (beta chain). V gave up 3 bases and J gave up 5 bases, with 11 bases separating them. The CDR3 is 14 amino acids. The V gene's germline CDR1 is LGHNA and CDR2 YNFKEQ. The data were taken from a study of control samples from healthy donors and cancer patients. The protocol was immunoSEQ multiplex PCR, while the TCRdb copy is restricted to in-frame clones and leaves out a portion. The sample comprises 150,000 to 200,000 clones, about 90% of which are singletons, and roughly 5% rests with the top ten. The sequence derives from a woman aged 25-40 years in good health. The chain combines TRBV4-2 with TRBJ2-1, with D unresolved. Sequencing input: blood. CDR3 amino acids: CASSHPISDNEQFF. The DNA of the CDR3 is TGTGCCAGCAGCCACCCGATCAGCGACAATGAGCAGTTCTTC.